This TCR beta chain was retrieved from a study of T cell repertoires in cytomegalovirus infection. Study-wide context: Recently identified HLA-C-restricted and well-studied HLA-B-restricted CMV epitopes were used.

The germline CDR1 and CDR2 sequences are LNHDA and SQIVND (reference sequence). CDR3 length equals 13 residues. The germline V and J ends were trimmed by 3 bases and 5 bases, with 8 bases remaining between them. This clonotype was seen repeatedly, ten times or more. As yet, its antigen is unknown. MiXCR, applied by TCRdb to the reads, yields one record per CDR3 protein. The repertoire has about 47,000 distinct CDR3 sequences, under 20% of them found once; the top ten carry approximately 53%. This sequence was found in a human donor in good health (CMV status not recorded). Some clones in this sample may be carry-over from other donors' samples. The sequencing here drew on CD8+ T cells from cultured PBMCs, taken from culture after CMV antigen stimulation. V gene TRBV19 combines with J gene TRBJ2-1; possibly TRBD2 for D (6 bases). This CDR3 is CASSMGLDNEQFF. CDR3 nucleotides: TGTGCCAGTAGTATGGGACTCGACAATGAGCAGTTCTTC.